This T cell receptor (beta chain) originates from a study of T cells in Graves' hyperthyroidism and ophthalmopathy. The source material, RNA transcripts, was used to amplify TCR beta CDR3 regions. The TCR CDR3 was amplified in a first-round RT-PCR using the HTBI primer set. MiXCR, applied by TCRdb to the multiplex PCR reads, yields one record per CDR3 protein. The sample records 500,000 to 600,000 distinct CDR3 sequences, around 15% being singletons. The CDR3 has 14 amino acids. Germline CDR1 is LNHDA and CDR2 is SQIVND (reference sequence). The V segment lost 1 base and the J segment 5 bases; nucleotides outside the gene matches: 3. Fresh peripheral blood, about 9.6 ml, yielded the PBMCs.

The receptor's source is a woman younger than 35 with Graves' hyperthyroidism. Sequenced sample: blood. This chain joins TRBV19 and TRBJ2-7; 9 bases are a match to TRBD2. The CDR3 is CASSIALAGHEQYF. In DNA, the CDR3 is TGTGCCAGTAGTATAGCTCTAGCGGGGCACGAGCAGTACTTC.